This T cell receptor (beta chain) stems from a study of CD8+ T cells in alopecia areata. Extracted RNA was reverse transcribed, and the resulting cDNA served as sequencing template. This table comes from immunoSEQ multiplex PCR, and its TCRdb copy is limited to in-frame clones, with some not included. The sample yields about 91,000 clones, 40% to 55% seen once. Trimming cost V 0 bases and J 2 bases, with 3 bases left between them. CDR1 is GTSNPN, CDR2 SVGIG, per germline (reference sequence). The CDR3 contains 12 residues. Study-level findings and limits: Lesional scalp displayed greater clonality than normal scalp, most notably in alopecia totalis/universalis.

Points on this clone: Antigen unknown.

This TCR was recovered from a human donor with alopecia areata. This sequence joins TRBV30 and TRBJ2-3; D unresolved. The sample taken for sequencing was CD4+ T cells sorted from blood. The CDR3 sequence: CAWSVPTDTQYF. CDR3 in DNA: TGTGCCTGGAGTGTACCCACAGATACGCAGTATTTT.